This T cell receptor beta chain was identified during a study of blood T cell repertoires in COVID-19. Trimming removed 1 base from V and 10 bases from J, with 18 bases in between. This CDR3 comprises 15 residues. CDR1 SGHNT and CDR2 YYREEE come from the germline V gene (reference sequence). Clones were read by immunoSEQ multiplex PCR, and TCRdb kept only the in-frame ones, dropping some. The data contain some 300,000 clones, 85% of them singletons. The sample consisted of peripheral blood. This sequence joins TRBV5-4 and TRBJ2-1; TRBD2 might be the D (7 bases). This TCR was recovered from a woman between 45 and 60 years old with active or convalescent COVID-19. The chain's CDR3 is CASSLRGEGFREQFF. DNA of the CDR3: TGTGCCAGCAGCTTGAGGGGGGAGGGGTTTCGCGAGCAGTTCTTC. Drawing the rest from reference TRBV5-4 and TRBJ2-1, the complete variable domain is ETGVTQSPTHLIKTRGQQVTLRCSSQSGHNTVSWYQQALGQGPQFIFQYYREEENGRGNFPPRFSGLQFPNYSSELNVNALELDDSALYLCASSLRGEGFREQFFGPGTRLTVL.